These 13 T cell receptor beta chains were sequenced from one sample in a study of blood T cell repertoires in COVID-19. Profiling relied on immunoSEQ multiplex PCR, and the TCRdb table lists in-frame clones only, not all of them. Of under 250,000 clones in the sample, approximately 85% were seen once. Sequences were obtained from peripheral blood. The receptor source for this set is a woman aged 70-85 years with COVID-19, enrolled during active disease.

The V gene is TRBV3-1 (or the pseudogene TRBV3-2), the J gene TRBJ2-1; D is possibly TRBD1 (5 bases). The CDR3 spans 14 residues. V was clipped by 1 base and J by 8 bases, with 12 bases between them. The germline CDR1 and CDR2 sequences are LGHDT and YNNKEL (reference sequence). For the CDR3, the DNA is TGTGCCAGCAGCCAAGTTTTAGGGGCACATGAGCAGTTCTTC. Protein: CASSQVLGAHEQFF.

The genes are TRBV29-1 and TRBJ2-3, with D unresolved. V was cut by 5 bases and J by 6 bases, with 15 bases left in between. CDR1 is SQVTM and CDR2 is ANQGSEA in the germline V gene. This CDR3 comprises 13 residues. CDR3: CSVSRLEVDTQYF. The CDR3 nucleotides read TGCAGCGTTAGCCGCCTAGAGGTGGATACGCAGTATTTT.

The chain has TRBV5-6 and TRBJ2-5; TRBD2 is a possible D gene (6 bases). The length of the CDR3 is 18 residues. Trimming cost V 0 bases and J 3 bases, with 21 bases left between them. From germline, CDR1 is SGHDT and CDR2 YYEEEE. Here the CDR3 DNA reads TGTGCCAGCAGCTTGGCCATCGGTGCGGCTAGCGATGAAGAGACCCAGTACTTC. It translates to CASSLAIGAASDEETQYF.

The chain employs TRBV18 and TRBJ2-4, with 11 bases aligning to TRBD2. CDR1 KGHSH and CDR2 LQKENI come from the germline V gene. V lost 3 bases, J lost 1 base, and 5 bases stayed unmatched. The CDR3 totals 17 residues. CDR3 region: CASSPLTSGSAKNIQYF. The CDR3 nucleotides read TGTGCCAGCTCACCCCTTACTAGCGGGAGTGCCAAAAACATTCAGTACTTC.

V is TRBV28 and J is TRBJ2-7; TRBD1 matches 8 bases. Losses at the gene ends were 6 bases for V and 5 bases for J; bases not matched to a gene: 9. Germline CDR1 MDHEN, CDR2 SYDVKM. This CDR3 comprises 14 residues. Here the CDR3 DNA reads TGTGCCAGCAGGGTAACAGGGGGGTGGAACGAGCAGTACTTC. Protein product: CASRVTGGWNEQYF.

The V and J genes are TRBV5-1 and TRBJ1-4; no clear D. There are 16 residues in the CDR3. From germline, CDR1 is SGHRS and CDR2 YFSETQ. Trimming shortened V by 0 bases and J by 3 bases, and 12 bases separated the two germline ends. The DNA of the CDR3 is TGCGCCAGCAGCTTGGTACCATTTAGAGCTAATGAAAAACTGTTTTTT. It yields the protein CASSLVPFRANEKLFF.

The chain employs TRBV6-2 or TRBV6-3 and TRBJ2-3; 12 nucleotides line up with TRBD1. V was clipped by 6 bases and J by 4 bases; unmatched bases: 8. Germline CDR1 reads MNHEY; CDR2 reads SVGEGT. The CDR3 runs 16 residues. CDR3 nucleotides: TGTGCCAGCAGCCTCGGGACAGGGGGCATCGCAGATACGCAGTATTTT. Translated: CASSLGTGGIADTQYF.

This clone was seen once. V and J are TRBV27 and TRBJ1-2; D is unclear. Looked up from germline, CDR1 is MNHEY and CDR2 is SMNVEV (reference sequence). V lost 8 bases, J lost 4 bases, and 8 bases lay in between. This CDR3 has 11 residues. CDR3 DNA: TGTGCCAGCGCAAGAGGCTATGGCTACACCTTC. This sequence encodes CASARGYGYTF.

The J gene is TRBJ1-3, the V gene TRBV30; D possibly corresponds to TRBD1 (6 bases). The germline V gene encodes CDR1 GTSNPN and CDR2 SVGIG (reference sequence). V was shortened by 8 bases and J by 3 bases, with 11 bases between the two germline ends. CDR3 length: 12 amino acids. The CDR3 protein is CALGQLGNTIYF. The CDR3 DNA reads as TGTGCCCTCGGACAGCTTGGAAACACCATATATTTT.

The rearrangement uses TRBV7-8 and TRBJ1-3, with D possibly being TRBD1 (6 bases). CDR1 SGHVS and CDR2 FQNEAQ come from the germline V gene. V was cut by 1 base and J by 4 bases, with 8 bases left in between. This CDR3 contains 14 residues. CDR3 region: CASSLGTEGNTIYF. CDR3 nucleotides: TGTGCCAGCAGCTTAGGGACAGAGGGAAACACCATATATTTT.

The rearrangement links TRBV14 to TRBJ2-7; 10 bases agree with TRBD1. The trim removed 5 bases at V and 6 bases at J, leaving 10 bases unmatched. This CDR3 is 15 amino acids long. Germline CDR1 reads SGHDN; CDR2 reads FVKESK. Here the CDR3 reads CASSSLGGTGVEQYF. CDR3 bases: TGTGCCAGCAGCTCCCTTGGGGGGACAGGGGTCGAGCAGTACTTC.

In this sample, this clone turned up a few times. The chain combines TRBV9 with TRBJ2-2, with D maybe TRBD1 (6 bases). The V and J ends lost 2 bases and 6 bases respectively, with 20 bases between them. The CDR3 loop spans 17 amino acids. In germline, CDR1 is SGDLS, CDR2 YYNGEE. In DNA, the CDR3 is TGTGCCAGCAGCGTTGGGGGCACGACCCTTCTCCCCGGGGAGCTGTTTTTT. Residues: CASSVGGTTLLPGELFF.

This sequence joins TRBV6-2 or TRBV6-3 and TRBJ2-6; TRBD1 matches at 9 bases. After removal of 2 bases from V and 2 bases from J, the junction contained 7 bases not matched to a gene. The CDR3 runs to 18 residues. CDR1 and CDR2 (germline): MNHEY, SVGEGT. The CDR3 nucleotides read TGTGCCAGCAGTTACCCTCCGGGACAGGGCGCTGGGGCCAACGTCCTGACTTTC. Its translation is CASSYPPGQGAGANVLTF.